This TCR beta chain stems from a study of graft-versus-host responses after intestinal transplantation (dated by TCRdb to the early 2020s). Background for the entire study: The transplants that recipients got were multivisceral, liver-intestinal, or isolated intestinal. Graft-versus-host and host-versus-graft alloreactive T cell clones were tracked in the graft, circulation and bone marrow after intestinal transplantation using bulk TCR-beta CDR3 sequencing. Anti-thymocyte globulin induction was given to all recipients, followed by maintenance tacrolimus and steroids for approximately three years. Rather than being sequenced by the commercial service, samples from a few later patients were sequenced in-house on an Illumina MiSeq and processed with MiXCR. Alloreactive clones were identified by sequencing pre-transplant mixed lymphocyte reaction products and comparing these products with unstimulated pre-transplant donor and recipient T cells. The cohort enrolled about 23 intestinal transplant recipients, one of whom was a retransplant, and 3 patients without pretransplant specimens were excluded. A peak of at least 4% donor T cells among recipient peripheral blood mononuclear cells was the definition used for donor T cell macrochimerism.

The CDR3 holds 15 amino acids from the cysteine to the phenylalanine. Just CDR3 DNA is preserved here, 45 bases in frame from base 1. Reading the germline V gene gives CDR1 MRHNA and CDR2 SNTAGT. The V end loses 5 bases and the J end loses 0 bases, and a stretch of 12 bases separates them. Library generation was performed with the immunoSEQ multiplex PCR assay. For most patients, genomic DNA was isolated with the Qiagen DNeasy Blood and Tissue Kit and shipped frozen to Adaptive Biotechnologies for TCR sequencing. For most patients, high-throughput TCR-beta CDR3 sequencing of genomic DNA was performed by Adaptive Biotechnologies. The authors' analysis ran thus. Adaptive's ImmunoSEQ software was the source of the TCR sequencing data for 15 to 20 patients, while a few other patients were processed with MiXCR and VDJtools. To correct CD4 versus CD8 sorting errors, any sequence found in both subsets at a frequency ratio below 5:1 was removed. CDR3 nucleotide sequences shared between donor and recipient were removed because their origin could not be assigned. To count as alloreactive, a clone needed at least 2-fold expansion over unstimulated cells and a minimum CFSE-low frequency of 0.002% (template counts) or 0.001% (read counts). Clones were considered mappable if detected in sequenced pre-transplant spleen, lymph node, or MLR CFSE-low populations of the donor or recipient. Cumulative frequency of alloreactive clones was calculated as a percentage of all sequences weighted by copy number. The table comes from immuneACCESS by way of TCRdb, which keeps in-frame sequences with V and J called. Part of the clones is missing from these tables; in studies checked, under half for an unresolved V gene and the rest for unknown reasons. The V and J calls and clone size were taken over from that table, and D and trimming were inferred from the DNA. This sample gives 80,000 to 90,000 clones in total; 80% to 95% of them show up just once. The ten largest make up around 0.33% of the sample.

What the study reported, not specific to this receptor: Early after transplant, peak levels of circulating GvH clones were found to be associated with declines in HvG clones. GvH clones were found in recipient bone marrow, and some of the GvH clones appeared earlier in ileal mucosa or blood, which is consistent with an intestinal mucosal origin. The conclusions were limited by the relatively low number and heterogeneity of the intestinal transplant patients. In the allografts of patients with donor T cell macrochimerism, GvH to HvG T cell clonal ratios were high.

Concerning this clone: No antigen is known for it. Base-call qualities are not available, and no considerably larger clone is one nucleotide away.

Taken with the paper, the label for time point translates to: cells obtained before transplantation from donor or recipient. CD3+CD4+ and CD3+CD8+ populations were FACS-sorted from unstimulated pre-transplant donor and recipient cells taken from spleen or lymph nodes. The sequenced sample was unstimulated CD4+ T cells sorted from spleen or lymph node cells, obtained before intestinal transplant. The sequence derives from a human donor who received an intestinal transplant. The V and J genes are TRBV6-4 and TRBJ2-3; the D segment could be TRBD2, given 5 matching bases. DNA sequence: TGTGCCAGCAGTCAGGAGGCCGGGAGCACAGATACGCAGTATTTT. This yields the protein CASSQEAGSTDTQYF.